These 20 T cell receptor beta chains share one sample of origin, sequenced in a study of shared clonotypes between healthy human individuals. TCRdb keeps only in-frame clones here, not all; method: immunoSEQ multiplex PCR. The sample includes 2 million to 3 million clones, over 85% of them seen just once. Sequenced material: naive CD4+ T cells from PBMCs. Subset meaning: CD45RA+ positively selected. These receptors originate from a man aged 18 to 30 in good health. Some clones in this sample may be carry-over from other donors' samples.

The chain links TRBV7-9 to TRBJ1-4; 8 bases map to TRBD1. Germline CDR1 reads SEHNR; CDR2 reads FQNEAQ (reference sequence). The trim removed 4 bases at V and 7 bases at J, leaving 8 bases unmatched. The CDR3 is 15 amino acids. The CDR3 reads CASSSQGALSEKLFF. In DNA, the CDR3 is TGTGCCAGCAGCTCCCAGGGGGCACTTAGTGAAAAACTGTTTTTT.

The chain recombines TRBV4-2 with TRBJ2-2; the D is unclear. The CDR3 length is 15 residues. CDR1 and CDR2 from the germline V gene are LGHNA and YNFKEQ. The V gene lost 1 base and the J gene lost 3 bases, with 9 bases spanning the gap. CDR3 nucleotides: TGTGCCAGCAGCCAAGGGTACTCCCACACCGGGGAGCTGTTTTTT. Its translation: CASSQGYSHTGELFF.

The rearrangement links TRBV14 to TRBJ2-7; TRBD2 matches 9 bases. J was trimmed by 8 bases and V by 2 bases; bases with no gene match: 10. The CDR3 sequence is 15 residues long. CDR1 is SGHDN, CDR2 FVKESK, per germline. The CDR3 reads CASSQRRGTSPQQYF. CDR3 DNA sequence: TGTGCCAGCAGCCAACGACGCGGGACTAGCCCACAGCAGTACTTC.

The sample holds one count of this clone. The chain employs TRBV9 and TRBJ2-1; 8 nucleotides align to TRBD2. The V and J ends lost 3 bases and 8 bases, in that order; junction bases with no gene match: 13. The CDR3 consists of 16 residues. The germline V gene encodes CDR1 SGDLS and CDR2 YYNGEE. The CDR3 DNA reads TGTGCCAGCAGCGCCATAGCGGGACGGGATCCCCATGAGCAGTTCTTC. Translation: CASSAIAGRDPHEQFF.

J is TRBJ2-2 and V is TRBV29-1; TRBD1 matches at 8 bases. V gave up 5 bases and J gave up 0 bases; unmatched junction bases: 2. Germline CDR1 is SQVTM and CDR2 is ANQGSEA. The CDR3 sequence is 14 residues long. Here the CDR3 DNA reads TGCAGCGTTCGACAGGGGACGAACACCGGGGAGCTGTTTTTT. Amino acids: CSVRQGTNTGELFF.

Concerning this clone itself: In the same sample, other DNA sequences code for this CDR3. CDR3 bases: TGTGCCAGTAGTATAGGGACAGTGCAGCCCCAGCATTTT. Its translation is CASSIGTVQPQHF. This chain joins TRBV19 and TRBJ1-5, with D perhaps matching TRBD1 (6 bases). The CDR3 is 13 amino acids. V was cut by 1 base and J by 7 bases, with 8 bases left in between. Per the germline V gene, CDR1 is LNHDA and CDR2 is SQIVND (reference sequence).

The genes are TRBV7-8 and TRBJ1-2; 7 nucleotides align to TRBD1. Germline CDR1 and CDR2: SGHVS and FQNEAQ. With 5 bases clipped from V and 2 bases from J, the junction kept 11 bases outside the gene matches. The CDR3 totals 16 residues. The chain's CDR3 is CASSPERGPTNYGYTF. CDR3 DNA sequence: TGTGCCAGCAGCCCAGAGAGGGGGCCCACGAACTATGGCTACACCTTC. The whole variable domain, remainder taken from reference TRBV7-8 and TRBJ1-2, is GAGVSQSPRYKVAKRGQDVALRCDPISGHVSLFWYQQALGQGPEFLTYFQNEAQLDKSGLPSDRFFAERPEGSVSTLKIQRTQQEDSAVYLCASSPERGPTNYGYTFGSGTRLTVV.

The gene calls are TRBV30 and TRBJ2-7; 10 bases fit TRBD1. V trimming: 2 bases; J trimming: 2 bases; junction bases outside the gene matches: 6. CDR1 is GTSNPN, CDR2 SVGIG, per germline (reference sequence). The CDR3 spans 15 residues. CDR3 nucleotide sequence: TGTGCCTGGAGTTTTGACGGGACAGGGGCCTACGAGCAGTACTTC. Amino acid sequence: CAWSFDGTGAYEQYF.

The chain carries TRBV28 and TRBJ2-4, with D perhaps TRBD2 (6 bases). The CDR3 spans 16 residues. V dropped 6 bases and J dropped 0 bases, with 15 bases sitting between them. Germline V gene data show CDR1 as MDHEN and CDR2 as SYDVKM. The CDR3 sequence is CASRDSSVGAKNIQYF. The CDR3 DNA sequence: TGTGCCAGCAGGGATTCTAGCGTTGGAGCCAAAAACATTCAGTACTTC. Full variable domain (remainder filled in from reference TRBV28 and TRBJ2-4): DVKVTQSSRYLVKRTGEKVFLECVQDMDHENMFWYRQDPGLGLRLIYFSYDVKMKEKGDIPEGYSVSREKKERFSLILESASTNQTSMYLCASRDSSVGAKNIQYFGAGTRLSVL.

J is TRBJ2-1 and V is TRBV27, with D perhaps assigned TRBD1 or TRBD2 (6 bases each). Germline values: CDR1 MNHEY, CDR2 SMNVEV (reference sequence). The CDR3 runs 15 residues. The ends were cut back, 6 bases at V and 2 bases at J, with 14 bases in the middle. CDR3 amino acids: CASSRTRGPYNEQFF. The CDR3 coding sequence is TGTGCCAGCAGCCGGACCCGGGGGCCCTACAATGAGCAGTTCTTC.

This chain uses TRBV5-1 with TRBJ2-7; D may be TRBD1 or TRBD2 (5 bases each). The CDR3 is 14 amino acids. Germline values: CDR1 SGHRS, CDR2 YFSETQ. V was shortened by 1 base and J by 3 bases, with 11 bases between the two germline ends. CDR3 coding DNA: TGCGCCAGCAGCTTGAGGAGTGGGGGCTACGAGCAGTACTTC. Translated, it gives CASSLRSGGYEQYF.

This clone was found once. The V gene is TRBV7-2, the J gene TRBJ2-5, with a weak D call TRBD1 (5 bases). V gave up 4 bases and J gave up 1 base, with 10 bases separating them. The V gene's germline CDR1 is SGHTA and CDR2 FQGNSA. The length of the CDR3 is 14 residues. Written as DNA, the CDR3 is TGTGCCAGCAGCTCAGGGCAGTTCCAAGAGACCCAGTACTTC. Protein product: CASSSGQFQETQYF.

This sequence joins TRBV28 and TRBJ1-2; 12 nucleotides agree with TRBD1. Germline-derived CDR1 and CDR2 are MDHEN and SYDVKM. V was clipped by 5 bases and J by 6 bases; unmatched bases: 7. The CDR3 has 15 amino acids. The CDR3 protein is CASSAPGQGADGYTF. The CDR3 bases are TGTGCCAGCAGTGCTCCGGGACAGGGGGCTGATGGCTACACCTTC.

The CDR3: CASSLGTGGANEQFF. The CDR3 nucleotides read TGTGCCAGCAGCTTAGGTACAGGAGGAGCCAATGAGCAGTTCTTC. V usage is TRBV11-3 and J usage is TRBJ2-1; D may be TRBD1 or TRBD2 (5 bases each). Germline CDR1 is SGHNT and CDR2 is YENEEA. Trimming removed 1 base at V and 6 bases at J, with 13 bases between. This CDR3 spans 15 amino acids.

The chain uses TRBV14 and TRBJ2-6, with 10 bases matching TRBD1. Germline CDR1 is SGHDN and CDR2 is FVKESK. CDR3 length equals 19 residues. Losses at the gene ends were 0 bases for V and 0 bases for J; bases not matched to a gene: 5. The CDR3 sequence is CASSQDRGQGVSGANVLTF. The CDR3 DNA reads as TGTGCCAGCAGCCAAGATCGAGGACAGGGGGTCTCTGGGGCCAACGTCCTGACTTTC.

The chain combines TRBV19 with TRBJ1-5; a weak D match, TRBD1 (6 bases). This CDR3 is built from 20 residues. Germline V gene data show CDR1 as LNHDA and CDR2 as SQIVND (reference sequence). V lost 1 base and J 6 bases, leaving 28 bases between the germline ends. CDR3: CASSIVSLRGTKRGPQPQHF. The CDR3 DNA reads TGTGCCAGTAGTATAGTATCTCTAAGGGGGACAAAACGAGGCCCTCAGCCCCAGCATTTT.

The chain links TRBV6-6 to TRBJ1-2; D gene unclear. The CDR3 loop spans 13 amino acids. V was cut by 6 bases and J by 2 bases, with 10 bases left in between. The germline CDR1 and CDR2 sequences are MNHNY and SVGAGI (reference sequence). CDR3 in amino acids: CASSREVNYGYTF. The CDR3 nucleotides read TGTGCCAGCAGCCGCGAAGTAAACTATGGCTACACCTTC.

The CDR3 here is CASSLAVVKETQYF. CDR3 DNA: TGTGCCAGCAGCTTGGCCGTGGTAAAAGAGACCCAGTACTTC. This chain joins TRBV5-4 and TRBJ2-5, with D unclear. Germline V lookup: CDR1 SGHNT, CDR2 YYREEE (reference sequence). V was clipped by 0 bases and J by 3 bases, with 9 bases between them. The CDR3 consists of 14 residues.

The rearrangement links TRBV4-3 to TRBJ1-5; D not resolved. The V and J ends lost 8 bases and 4 bases respectively, with 12 bases between them. CDR1 and CDR2 from the germline V gene are LGHNA and YSLEER. The CDR3 consists of 13 residues. The CDR3 protein is CASSLERNQPQHF. CDR3 bases: TGCGCCAGCTCACTTGAAAGGAATCAGCCCCAGCATTTT.

This rearrangement joins TRBV6-1 to TRBJ2-7, with D tentatively TRBD1 (6 bases). The CDR3 runs 14 residues. Germline assignment: CDR1 MNHNS and CDR2 SASEGT. The V and J ends lost 3 bases and 4 bases respectively, with 13 bases between them. DNA of the CDR3: TGTGCCAGCAGTGAGGGGGCAGACCTATACGAGCAGTACTTC. Encoded protein: CASSEGADLYEQYF.